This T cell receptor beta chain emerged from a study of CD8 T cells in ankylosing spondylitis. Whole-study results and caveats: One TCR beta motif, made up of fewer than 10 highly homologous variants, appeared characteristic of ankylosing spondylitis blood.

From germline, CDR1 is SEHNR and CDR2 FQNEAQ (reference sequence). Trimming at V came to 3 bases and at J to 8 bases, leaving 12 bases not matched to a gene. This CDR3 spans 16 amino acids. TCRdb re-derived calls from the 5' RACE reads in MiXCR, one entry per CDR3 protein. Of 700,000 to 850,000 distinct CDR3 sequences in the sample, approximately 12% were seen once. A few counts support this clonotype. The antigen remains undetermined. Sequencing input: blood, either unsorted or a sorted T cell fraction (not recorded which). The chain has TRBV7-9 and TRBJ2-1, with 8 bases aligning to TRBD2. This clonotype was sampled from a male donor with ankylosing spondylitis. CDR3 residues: CASSFKRGGSWDEQFF. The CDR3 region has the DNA TGTGCCAGCAGCTTCAAACGGGGGGGCAGTTGGGATGAGCAGTTCTTC. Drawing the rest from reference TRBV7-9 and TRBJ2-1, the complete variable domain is DTGVSQNPRHKITKRGQNVTFRCDPISEHNRLYWYRQTLGQGPEFLTYFQNEAQLEKSRLLSDRFSAERPKGSFSTLEIQRTEQGDSAMYLCASSFKRGGSWDEQFFGPGTRLTVL.